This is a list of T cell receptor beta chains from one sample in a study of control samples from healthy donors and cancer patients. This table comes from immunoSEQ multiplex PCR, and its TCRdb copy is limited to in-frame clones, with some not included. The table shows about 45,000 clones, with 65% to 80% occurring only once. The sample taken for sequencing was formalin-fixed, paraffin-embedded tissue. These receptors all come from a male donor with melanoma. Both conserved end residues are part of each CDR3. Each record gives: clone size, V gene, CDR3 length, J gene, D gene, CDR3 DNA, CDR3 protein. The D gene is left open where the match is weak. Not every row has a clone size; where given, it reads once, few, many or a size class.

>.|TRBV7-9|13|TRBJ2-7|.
TGTGCCAGCAGCTTAGGAGGCCTCTACGAGCAGTACTTC
CASSLGGLYEQYF
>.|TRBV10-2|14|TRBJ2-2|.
TGCGCCAGCCTCGGACTCTCGAACACCGGGGAGCTGTTTTTT
CASLGLSNTGELFF
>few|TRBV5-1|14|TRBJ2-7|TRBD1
TGCGCCAGCAGCTACAGGACAGGGGACCACGAGCAGTACTTC
CASSYRTGDHEQYF
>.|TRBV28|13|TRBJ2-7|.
TGTGCCAGCAGCCAGACAGACTCCTACGAGCAGTACTTC
CASSQTDSYEQYF
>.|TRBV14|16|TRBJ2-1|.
TGTGCCAGCAGGCAAACAGGGACCGGCCTTGGGAATGAGCAATTCTTC
CASRQTGTGLGNEQFF
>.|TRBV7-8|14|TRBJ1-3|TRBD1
TGTGCCAGCAGCTTCGGGACAGCCGGAAACACCATATATTTT
CASSFGTAGNTIYF
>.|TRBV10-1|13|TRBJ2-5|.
TGCGCCAGCAGTTTAACTCCCCAAGAGACCCAGTACTTC
CASSLTPQETQYF
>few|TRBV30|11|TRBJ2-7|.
TGTGCCTGTATTCACGGCTACGAGCAGTACTTC
CACIHGYEQYF
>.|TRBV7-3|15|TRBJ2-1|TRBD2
TGTGCCAGCAGCTTAGGTACTAGCGGATACAATGAGCAGTTCTTC
CASSLGTSGYNEQFF
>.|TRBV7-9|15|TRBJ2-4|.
TGTGCCAGCAGCTTAGATGGGGGCTCAGTTCACATTCAGTACTTC
CASSLDGGSVHIQYF
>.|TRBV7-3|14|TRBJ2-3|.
TGTGCCAGCAGCTTAAATGGTGCGGCAGATACGCAGTATTTT
CASSLNGAADTQYF
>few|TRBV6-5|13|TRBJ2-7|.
TGTGCCAGCAGATTGACAGGTACGAGCGAGCAGTACTTC
CASRLTGTSEQYF
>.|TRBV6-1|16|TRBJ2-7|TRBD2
TGTGCCAGCAGTGCCCGACGACTAGCGGGTTCATGGGAGCAGTACTTC
CASSARRLAGSWEQYF
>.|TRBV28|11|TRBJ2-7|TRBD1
TGTGCCAGCATTAGACAGGGAAAGCAGTACTTC
CASIRQGKQYF
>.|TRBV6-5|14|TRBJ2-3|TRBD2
TGTGCCAGCGGGGGACTAGCGTTGGCAGATACGCAGTATTTT
CASGGLALADTQYF
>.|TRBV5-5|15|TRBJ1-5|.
TGTGCCAGCAGCCCGGGGATTTATAGCAATCAGCCCCAGCATTTT
CASSPGIYSNQPQHF
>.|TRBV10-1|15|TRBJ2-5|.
TGCGCCAGCAGTGAAGCGCTGGGGATCCAGGGGACCCAGTACTTC
CASSEALGIQGTQYF
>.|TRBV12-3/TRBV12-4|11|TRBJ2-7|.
TGTGCCAGCAGTTTTCGGTACGAGCAGTACTTC
CASSFRYEQYF
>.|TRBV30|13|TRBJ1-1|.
TGTGCCTGGAGCCTGCAGCGACACACTGAAGCTTTCTTT
CAWSLQRHTEAFF
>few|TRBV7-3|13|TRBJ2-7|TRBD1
TGTGCCAGCAGCTTAGACAGGGATTTAGAGCAGTACTTC
CASSLDRDLEQYF
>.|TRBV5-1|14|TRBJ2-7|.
TGCGCCAGCAGCTTGGATTTGGGGGCCTACGAGCAGTACTTC
CASSLDLGAYEQYF
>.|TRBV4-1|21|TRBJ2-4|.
TGCGCCAGCAGCCAAGAACGGTCGGCCGTAAACCTACTAGCCTCCAAAAACATTCAGTACTTC
CASSQERSAVNLLASKNIQYF
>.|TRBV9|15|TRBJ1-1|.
TGTGCCAGCAGCGTAGCCGTTCAGGGAGTCGCTGAAGCTTTCTTT
CASSVAVQGVAEAFF
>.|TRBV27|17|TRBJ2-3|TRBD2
TGTGCCAGCAGTTTCACTCCGCTAAGCGGGACTCGAGATACGCAGTATTTT
CASSFTPLSGTRDTQYF
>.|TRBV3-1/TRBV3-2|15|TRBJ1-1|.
TGTGCCAGCAGCCAAATACAAGAAGAGGACACTGAAGCTTTCTTT
CASSQIQEEDTEAFF
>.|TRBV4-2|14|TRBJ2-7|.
TGTGCCAGCAGCCAAGGCTCTGGGGCACTCGAGCAGTACTTC
CASSQGSGALEQYF
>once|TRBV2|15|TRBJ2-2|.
TGTGCCAGCAGAGGTACAGGGTCGGCAGGCGGGGAGCTGTTTTTT
CASRGTGSAGGELFF
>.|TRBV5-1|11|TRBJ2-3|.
TGCGCCAGCAGCTTGCAGGGGTCCCAGTATTTT
CASSLQGSQYF
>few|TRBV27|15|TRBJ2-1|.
TGTGCCAGCAGTCCGAGGGGGGAGTCGGTCAATGAGCAGTTCTTC
CASSPRGESVNEQFF